This TCR beta chain was identified during a study of cytomegalovirus exposure and HLA in healthy donors. This CDR3 comprises 15 residues. V was cut by 1 base and J by 6 bases, with 15 bases left in between. Germline V gene data show CDR1 as SGHAT and CDR2 as FQNNGV. Study-wide results and limits: In presence/absence analyses, roughly uniform sequencing depth across donors was assumed.

In the PCR, 60 Vbeta and 13 Jbeta primers were used. Clones were sequenced by immunoSEQ multiplex PCR, and TCRdb holds only the in-frame ones, with some missing. The sample lists around 100,000 clones, about 88% seen once, with under 2.5% in the top ten. As regards this clone: Its antigen remains unidentified.

Sequenced: PBMCs. This receptor was taken from a man aged 18 to 29 in good health and CMV-seronegative. The chain combines TRBV11-2 with TRBJ1-2; D remains unclear. The CDR3 DNA is TGTGCCAGCAGCTTAGGGAGGGCCGGTACCAATGGCTACACCTTC. Its protein product is CASSLGRAGTNGYTF.